These 5 T cell receptor beta chains were sequenced from one sample in a study of blood T cell repertoires in COVID-19. Method: immunoSEQ multiplex PCR; TCRdb's copy keeps in-frame clones and lacks some. The table lists more than 150,000 clones, 86% of them singletons, with roughly 0.95% in the top ten. The specimen was peripheral blood. The receptors come from a man younger than 35 with acute or convalescent COVID-19.

The chain recombines TRBV27 with TRBJ1-2, with 7 bases fitting TRBD1. Looked up from germline, CDR1 is MNHEY and CDR2 is SMNVEV (reference sequence). The CDR3 contains 13 residues. V dropped 5 bases and J dropped 6; count of bases not matched to a gene: 6. The CDR3: CASSTGALDGYTF. CDR3 nucleotides: TGTGCCAGCAGTACAGGGGCCCTCGATGGCTACACCTTC.

The chain employs TRBV29-1 and TRBJ2-5, with a tentative D call TRBD1 (5 bases). Per germline, CDR1 SQVTM and CDR2 ANQGSEA. The V and J ends lost 2 bases and 3 bases respectively, with 10 bases between them. CDR3 length equals 13 residues. CDR3: CSVEYRWEETQYF. The CDR3 bases are TGCAGCGTTGAATACAGGTGGGAAGAGACCCAGTACTTC.

The chain links TRBV11-2 to TRBJ2-7; a possible D gene is TRBD1 (6 bases). Germline V gene data show CDR1 as SGHAT and CDR2 as FQNNGV. The CDR3 is 15 amino acids. The germline V and J ends were trimmed by 6 bases and 4 bases, with 19 bases remaining between them. The CDR3 nucleotides read TGTGCCAGCAGTCTTGGTGGGCAGGGGCCATACGAGCAGTACTTC. This encodes CASSLGGQGPYEQYF.

The rearrangement links TRBV6-2 or TRBV6-3 to TRBJ2-1; D gene unclear. The CDR3 is 15 amino acids. Deletions cut 2 bases from V and 12 bases from J, with 20 bases between. From germline, CDR1 is MNHEY and CDR2 SVGEGT. The CDR3 region is CASSYAQSSGTGQFF. As DNA, the CDR3 is TGTGCCAGCAGTTACGCTCAATCCAGTGGAACGGGGCAGTTCTTC.

The V gene is TRBV18, the J gene TRBJ1-5; 9 positions agree with TRBD1. CDR1 KGHSH and CDR2 LQKENI come from the germline V gene. Unmatched junction bases numbered 14, after V lost 2 bases and J lost 6 bases. This CDR3 contains 18 residues. CDR3 in amino acids: CASSPGISGTGPGQPQHF. The CDR3 DNA follows: TGTGCCAGCTCACCAGGCATTTCCGGGACAGGGCCAGGTCAGCCCCAGCATTTT.